Given below is one T cell receptor beta chain in context. TCRdb's copy holds only in-frame clones and misses some; the assay was immunoSEQ multiplex PCR. The sample carries approximately 56,000 clones, 81% recorded once. This sample is part of a study of blood T cell repertoires in COVID-19. For the study at large: The study drew acute and convalescent COVID-19 samples from the United States, Italy and Spain.

Patients in Seattle were enrolled during active infection, then followed longitudinally. CDR3 length: 11 amino acids. The V gene's germline CDR1 is LNHDA and CDR2 SQIVND (reference sequence). The V and J ends lost 7 bases and 7 bases respectively, with 8 bases between them. The J gene is TRBJ1-3, the V gene TRBV19; no reliable D call. The sequence was collected from a woman older than 75 with COVID-19, enrolled during active disease. Input material: peripheral blood. The CDR3 nucleotides read TGTGCCAGTACCGGTTTTAACACCATATATTTT. Protein product: CASTGFNTIYF.